The subject of this entry is one T cell receptor beta chain. The antigen is unknown. These data belong to a study of beta chain features in type 1 diabetes. The sequenced template was cDNA made from the entire isolated RNA. Repertoires were generated with immunoSEQ multiplex PCR, while TCRdb's copy carries only in-frame clones and drops some. The top ten hold 0.54% of the sample, which has over 150,000 clones, 8% to 8.5% seen once. Overall study findings and caveats: Type 1 diabetes patients had moderately but significantly shorter TCRB CDR3s in all four CD4+ subsets.

The CDR3 is 14 amino acids. From germline, CDR1 is SNHLY and CDR2 FYNNEI. After removal of 5 bases from V and 9 bases from J, the junction contained 7 bases not matched to a gene. The sample comprised central memory CD4+ T cells from blood. This TCR was recovered from a woman aged 18-30 years with type 1 diabetes. The V call is TRBV2, the J call TRBJ2-1; 10 nucleotides align to TRBD2. The CDR3 DNA sequence: TGTGCCAGCAGTCCCGGGACTAGCGTCGGTGAGCAGTTCTTC. It translates to CASSPGTSVGEQFF.